This T cell receptor (beta chain) appears in the sequencing data of a study of cytomegalovirus exposure and HLA in healthy donors. Measured with immunoSEQ multiplex PCR; TCRdb has only the in-frame clones, and not every one. The sample lists 100,000 to 150,000 clones; around 86% were seen once. The donors were part of the validation cohort of more than 90 subjects. That cohort was separate from the first cohort, which comprised 550 to 750 subjects. CDR1 MRHNA and CDR2 SNTAGT come from the germline V gene. After removal of 8 bases from V and 2 bases from J, the junction contained 7 bases not matched to a gene. The CDR3 has 15 residues.

The TCR originated in a woman in her late teens or twenties in good health and CMV-seronegative. What was sequenced was PBMCs. The rearrangement joins TRBV6-4 to TRBJ2-3; 10 bases match TRBD2. Here the CDR3 reads CASRRAGGFTDTQYF. The CDR3 DNA reads TGTGCCAGCCGCCGAGCGGGAGGGTTCACAGATACGCAGTATTTT.